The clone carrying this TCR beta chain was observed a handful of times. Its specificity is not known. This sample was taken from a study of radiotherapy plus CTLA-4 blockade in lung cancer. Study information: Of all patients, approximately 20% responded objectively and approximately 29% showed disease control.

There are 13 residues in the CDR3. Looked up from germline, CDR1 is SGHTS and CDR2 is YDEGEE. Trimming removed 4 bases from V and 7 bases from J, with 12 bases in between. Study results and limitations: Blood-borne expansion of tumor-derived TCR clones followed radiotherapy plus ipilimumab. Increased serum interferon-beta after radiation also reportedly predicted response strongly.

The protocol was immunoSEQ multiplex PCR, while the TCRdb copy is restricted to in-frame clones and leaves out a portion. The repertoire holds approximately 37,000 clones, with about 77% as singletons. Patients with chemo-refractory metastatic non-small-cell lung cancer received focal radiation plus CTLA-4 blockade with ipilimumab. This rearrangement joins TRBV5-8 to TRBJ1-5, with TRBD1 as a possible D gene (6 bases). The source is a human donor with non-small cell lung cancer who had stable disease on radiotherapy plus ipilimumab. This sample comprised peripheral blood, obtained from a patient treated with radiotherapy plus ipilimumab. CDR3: CASSTGRGQPQHF. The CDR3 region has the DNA TGTGCCAGCAGCACAGGGAGGGGACAGCCCCAGCATTTT.